This T cell receptor (beta chain) is from a study of CD8 T cells in ankylosing spondylitis. CDR1 is KGHSH and CDR2 is LQKENI in the germline V gene. V was pared by 2 bases and J by 2 bases, with 5 bases of the junction left unmatched. The CDR3 loop spans 15 amino acids. In TCRdb, the 5' RACE reads were re-called with MiXCR into one record per CDR3 protein. The table records about 300,000 distinct CDR3 sequences, 9.5% to 13% of them present only once. This clonotype was recorded many times. The receptor was isolated from a female donor with ankylosing spondylitis or in good health (not recorded which). The chain combines TRBV18 with TRBJ2-7; 8 positions agree with TRBD1. Specimen: blood, either unsorted or a sorted T cell fraction (not recorded which). CDR3 sequence reads: CASSPSQGAPYEQYF. The CDR3 DNA is TGTGCCAGCTCACCATCCCAGGGGGCTCCCTACGAGCAGTACTTC. The full variable domain, with the rest looked up from reference TRBV18 and TRBJ2-7, is NAGVMQNPRHLVRRRGQEARLRCSPMKGHSHVYWYRQLPEEGLKFMVYLQKENIIDESGMPKERFSAEFPKEGPSILRIQQVVRGDSAAYFCASSPSQGAPYEQYFGPGTRLTVT.